This T cell receptor (beta chain) was documented in a study of cytomegalovirus exposure and HLA in healthy donors. Trimming took 2 bases from V and 9 from J; bases not matched to a gene: 14. Germline loops: CDR1 SGHAT, CDR2 FQNNGV. There are 18 residues in the CDR3. Use of 60 Vbeta and 13 Jbeta primers characterized the PCR. This table comes from immunoSEQ multiplex PCR, and its TCRdb copy is limited to in-frame clones, with some not included. The sample has 120,000 to 150,000 clones, approximately 70% seen once. The origin of this receptor is a woman aged 18-29 years in good health and CMV-seronegative. Sequenced material: PBMCs. This chain links TRBV11-2 with TRBJ2-1; 12 bases align to TRBD2. The chain's CDR3 is CASSLSFGRLAGVGEQFF. DNA for the CDR3: TGTGCCAGCAGCTTAAGCTTTGGGCGACTAGCGGGAGTGGGTGAGCAGTTCTTC.